This T cell receptor beta chain was documented in a study of blood T cell repertoires in COVID-19. Looking at the study overall: Nucleic acid was either cDNA or gDNA, and it came from T cells, B-cell-depleted T cells, or PBMCs.

Generated by immunoSEQ multiplex PCR, the TCRdb table keeps only in-frame clones and is missing some. The profile shows fewer than 400,000 clones, 92% of them singletons. V dropped 5 bases and J dropped 3; count of bases not matched to a gene: 7. CDR1 and CDR2 from the germline V gene are SGHTA and FQGNSA. This CDR3 region has 15 residues. Participant age was about 18 to 95 years, and participants resided in roughly 25 US areas. The TCR originated in a woman in her twenties or thirties who had recovered from COVID-19. V usage is TRBV7-2 and J usage is TRBJ2-1; 7 positions agree with TRBD2. The material sequenced was PBMCs or T cells enriched from blood (not recorded which). CDR3: CASSLKGGIYNEQFF. Here the CDR3 DNA reads TGTGCCAGCAGCCTCAAGGGAGGGATCTACAATGAGCAGTTCTTC.